These 12 T cell receptor beta chains were sequenced from one sample in a study of blood T cell repertoires in COVID-19. Measured with immunoSEQ multiplex PCR; TCRdb has only the in-frame clones, and not every one. The sample holds 150,000 to 200,000 clones; 81% are singletons and the top ten take about 10%. The sequencing sample was made of peripheral blood. All receptors derive from a man in his sixties with active or convalescent COVID-19.

This clone was detected only once. The rearrangement links TRBV28 to TRBJ2-7, with D perhaps TRBD1 (5 bases). Germline CDR1 MDHEN, CDR2 SYDVKM. The length of the CDR3 is 13 residues. DNA of the CDR3: TGTCCCCGCTTGACAGACCCCAACTACGAGCAGTACTTC. This translates into CPRLTDPNYEQYF.

The rearrangement joins TRBV3-1 (or the pseudogene TRBV3-2) to TRBJ2-1; a possible D gene is TRBD2 (5 bases). V dropped 4 bases and J dropped 10 bases, with 17 bases sitting between them. The V gene's germline CDR1 is LGHDT and CDR2 YNNKEL (reference sequence). CDR3 length: 14 residues. The CDR3 sequence: CASSPRQLDGEQFF. The CDR3 DNA reads as TGTGCCAGCAGCCCCCGGCAACTAGACGGGGAGCAGTTCTTC.

The chain is built from TRBV5-5 and TRBJ1-3, with TRBD1 matching 8 bases. The junction had 3 bases not matched to a gene; V was cut back by 4 bases and J by 0 bases. The V gene's germline CDR1 is SGHKS and CDR2 YYEKEE (reference sequence). The CDR3 consists of 15 residues. CDR3 sequence: CASSRTGNSGNTIYF. CDR3 nucleotide sequence: TGTGCCAGCAGCCGGACAGGGAACTCTGGAAACACCATATATTTT. The full variable domain, in which reference TRBV5-5 and TRBJ1-3 provide the parts outside the CDR3, is DAGVTQSPTHLIKTRGQQVTLRCSPISGHKSVSWYQQVLGQGPQFIFQYYEKEERGRGNFPDRFSARQFPNYSSELNVNALLLGDSALYLCASSRTGNSGNTIYFGEGSWLTVV.

The chain joins TRBV5-1 to TRBJ2-3; D ambiguous. The germline V gene encodes CDR1 SGHRS and CDR2 YFSETQ. V was clipped by 4 bases and J by 0 bases, with 6 bases between them. This CDR3 is 13 amino acids long. The CDR3 sequence: CASSPTSTDTQYF. DNA of the CDR3: TGCGCCAGCAGCCCAACTAGCACAGATACGCAGTATTTT.

The rearrangement links TRBV5-1 to TRBJ1-3; a possible D gene is TRBD1 (6 bases). Per germline, CDR1 SGHRS and CDR2 YFSETQ. The CDR3 runs 14 residues. V was shortened by 4 bases and J by 2 bases, with 10 bases between the two germline ends. CDR3 sequence reads: CASSIDRTGNTIYF. Written as DNA, the CDR3 is TGCGCCAGCAGCATAGACAGGACTGGAAACACCATATATTTT.

Only one count was recorded for this clone. V usage is TRBV7-2 and J usage is TRBJ1-3; 7 positions agree with TRBD1. V lost 5 bases, J lost 0 bases, and 10 bases stayed unmatched. This CDR3 has 17 residues. CDR1 is SGHTA, CDR2 FQGNSA, per germline. Here the CDR3 DNA reads TGTGCCAGCAGCCTTCCGGGACAGATAATCTCTGGAAACACCATATATTTT. Translation gives CASSLPGQIISGNTIYF.

The chain recombines TRBV11-2 with TRBJ2-1; D perhaps matches TRBD2 (5 bases). This CDR3 is built from 12 residues. V was pared by 5 bases and J by 10 bases, with 12 bases between. CDR1 SGHAT and CDR2 FQNNGV come from the germline V gene. CDR3 protein: CASSVLGGEQFF. CDR3 coding DNA: TGTGCCAGCAGCGTACTAGGCGGAGAGCAGTTCTTC.

The chain has TRBV6-5 and TRBJ1-5; D remains unclear. CDR1 and CDR2 from the germline V gene are MNHEY and SVGAGI. The CDR3 covers 12 residues. V was trimmed by 7 bases and J by 8 bases, leaving 12 bases between them. CDR3 bases: TGTGCCAGCAATCAACCGGGAGAGCCCCAGCATTTT. Translating it yields CASNQPGEPQHF.

This chain links TRBV12-3 or TRBV12-4 with TRBJ2-1; TRBD2 aligns across 10 bases. The CDR3 is made up of 13 amino acids. V shed 7 bases, J shed 7 bases, and the junction held 4 bases outside the gene matches. The DNA for the CDR3 is TGTGCCAGCATTCTAGCGGGAGTAAATGAGCAGTTCTTC. Translated, it gives CASILAGVNEQFF.

The chain combines TRBV6-1 with TRBJ1-1, with 10 bases matching TRBD1. CDR1 is MNHNS, CDR2 SASEGT, per germline. The CDR3 is 18 amino acids. After removal of 2 bases from V and 2 bases from J, the junction contained 11 bases not matched to a gene. The CDR3 loop reads CASSELRDRGAANTEAFF. The DNA for the CDR3 is TGTGCCAGCAGTGAACTTAGGGACAGGGGAGCGGCAAACACTGAAGCTTTCTTT.

The J gene is TRBJ2-1, the V gene TRBV12-5; 9 positions match TRBD2. The length of the CDR3 is 15 residues. CDR1 and CDR2 (germline): LGHNT, FRNRAP. Unmatched junction bases numbered 11, after V lost 5 bases and J lost 9 bases. CDR3 in amino acids: CASGKGLASSGEQFF. CDR3 in DNA: TGTGCTAGTGGTAAGGGACTAGCCTCCTCCGGTGAGCAGTTCTTC.

V and J are TRBV28 and TRBJ2-3; maybe TRBD2 (6 bases). Germline V gene data show CDR1 as MDHEN and CDR2 as SYDVKM. There are 14 residues in the CDR3. Deletions cut 6 bases from V and 2 bases from J, with 12 bases between. For the CDR3, the DNA is TGTGCCAGCAGGTTAGCGGTTCCCACAGATACGCAGTATTTT. The encoded protein is CASRLAVPTDTQYF.